This T cell receptor (beta chain) was documented in a study of TIL therapy for anti-PD-1-resistant metastatic lung cancer. This was the immunoSEQ v3 assay. The assay was immunoSEQ multiplex PCR, and TCRdb's table has in-frame clones only and misses some. The data show more than 35,000 clones, around 79% seen once. Time point meaning: pre-treatment sample, taken before nivolumab and TIL therapy. Enrollment ran from late 2017 to January 2020. The V gene's germline CDR1 is SEHNR and CDR2 FQNEAQ (reference sequence). This CDR3 comprises 15 residues. The V gene lost 1 base and the J gene lost 8 bases, with 15 bases spanning the gap.

The sequenced sample was blood, obtained at baseline. The rearrangement links TRBV7-9 to TRBJ2-1, with D unresolved. The sequence derives from a person between 25 and 79 years old with non-small cell lung cancer. Here the CDR3 DNA reads TGTGCCAGCAGCTTAGTGCGAGGCCTCGCGGATGAGCAGTTCTTC. Its protein is CASSLVRGLADEQFF.